This T cell receptor (beta chain) was profiled in a study of blood T cell repertoires in COVID-19 (dated by TCRdb to 2020 to 2022). Turning to the overall study: Collaborator samples came from the United States, Italy and Spain and covered acute and convalescent phases of COVID-19. The prospective study material was composed of cDNA or gDNA derived from T cells, B-cell-depleted T cells, or PBMCs. The dataset comprised deeply sampled blood TCRbeta repertoires from subjects exposed to, actively infected with, or recovered from COVID-19. The repertoires were released in a freely available public database intended as a resource for research on the immune response to SARS-CoV-2. Samples came from the ongoing ImmuneRACE study (first 160 participants) plus 1,254 subjects from 6 global collaborators. The sample metadata nearly always contained a de-identified subject ID, COVID-19 status, age in years and sex. Where HLA class I and class II types were available, the types were taken from metadata supplied by the sample provider, not from assay-based typing. The study at large found these results: The amount of clinical and demographic metadata varied by source and participant and was provided uncurated.

The CDR3 goes from the cysteine to the phenylalanine over 15 residues. Here the CDR3 DNA is all that survives: 45 bases in frame from base 1. The germline V gene (reference sequence) sets CDR1 to MNHEY and CDR2 to SMNVEV. V is clipped by 4 bases and J by 5 bases, and the sequence between their germline boundaries is 14 bases long. Collaborating institutions collected whole blood in K2EDTA tubes following their own protocols. For TCRbeta analysis, collaborator samples were shipped as frozen whole blood, as isolated PBMCs, or as DNA extracted from either sample type. This clone was counted ten times or more. The specificity of this receptor is unknown. No qualities accompany the bases; no much larger clone lies one base away. TCRbeta CDR3 regions were amplified from genomic DNA using the immunoSEQ Assay, a bias-controlled multiplex PCR. In the authors' own workflow: Within the assay, amplification of reference gene primers was used to estimate how many nucleated cells each sample contained. Sequence reads were collapsed and filtered to measure the absolute abundance of every unique TCRbeta CDR3 rearrangement. For each sample, productive Simpson clonality was calculated as the square root of Simpson's diversity index over productive rearrangements. As stored in TCRdb, this immuneACCESS dataset retains in-frame rearrangements with V and J assigned. A fraction of the clones does not appear; measured against another copy, unresolved V genes explain less than half of the discrepancy, and the remainder lacks a known reason. From that table come the V and J calls and clone size; the DNA was used to work out D and trimming. Present in this sample are some 150,000 clones, roughly four fifths of which were seen just once. The ten largest clones represent 1.5% to 2% of the sample.

Sequences were obtained from peripheral blood. The chain was built from TRBV27 and TRBJ2-2; the best D guess is TRBD1, with 6 bases matching. This TCR was recovered from a man older than 75 with acute or convalescent COVID-19. The bases read TGTGCCAGCAGTTCCTCAGGGGCGGAAACCGGGGAGCTGTTTTTT. This gives the protein CASSSSGAETGELFF.